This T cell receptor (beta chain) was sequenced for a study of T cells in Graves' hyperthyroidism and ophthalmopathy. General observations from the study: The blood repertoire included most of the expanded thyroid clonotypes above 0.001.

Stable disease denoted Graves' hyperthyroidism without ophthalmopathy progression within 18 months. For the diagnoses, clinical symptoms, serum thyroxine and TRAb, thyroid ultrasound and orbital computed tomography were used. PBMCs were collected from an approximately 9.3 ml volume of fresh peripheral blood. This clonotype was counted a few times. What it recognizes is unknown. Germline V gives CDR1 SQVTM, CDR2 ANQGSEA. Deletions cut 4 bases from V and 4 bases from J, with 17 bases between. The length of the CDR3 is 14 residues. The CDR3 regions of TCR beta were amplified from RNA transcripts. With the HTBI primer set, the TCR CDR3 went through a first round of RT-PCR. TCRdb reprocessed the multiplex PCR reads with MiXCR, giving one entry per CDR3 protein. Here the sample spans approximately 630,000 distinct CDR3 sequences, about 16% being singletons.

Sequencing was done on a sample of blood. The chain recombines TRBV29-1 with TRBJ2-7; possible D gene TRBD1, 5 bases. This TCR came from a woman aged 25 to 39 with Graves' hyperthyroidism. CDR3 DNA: TGCAGCGTTGGCCCCGGCCAGGGCAAATACGAGCAGTACTTC. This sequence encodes CSVGPGQGKYEQYF.